This TCR beta chain was recorded in a study of T cell changes during pregnancy in multiple sclerosis. Profiling relied on immunoSEQ multiplex PCR, and the TCRdb table lists in-frame clones only, not all of them. The table lists more than 70,000 clones, about nine tenths of them singletons. The CDR3 contains 13 residues. Trimming removed 5 bases from V and 4 bases from J, with 11 bases in between. In germline, CDR1 is LNHDA, CDR2 SQIVND (reference sequence). The sequence came from a female donor in good health, enrolled as a control in a pregnancy study. Specimen: peripheral blood, collected after pregnancy. The gene calls are TRBV19 and TRBJ1-2; D gene unclear. The chain's CDR3 is CASSPGRAYGYTF. CDR3 nucleotides: TGTGCCAGTAGTCCCGGGAGAGCCTATGGCTACACCTTC.